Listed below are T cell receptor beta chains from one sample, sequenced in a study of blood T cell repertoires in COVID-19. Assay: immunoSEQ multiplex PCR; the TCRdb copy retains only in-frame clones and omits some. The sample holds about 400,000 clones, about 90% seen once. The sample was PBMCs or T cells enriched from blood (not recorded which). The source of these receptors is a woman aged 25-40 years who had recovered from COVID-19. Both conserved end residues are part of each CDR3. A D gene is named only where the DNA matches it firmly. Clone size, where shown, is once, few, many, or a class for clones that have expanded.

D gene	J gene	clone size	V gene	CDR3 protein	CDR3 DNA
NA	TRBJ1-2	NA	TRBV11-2	CASSLSSYGYTF	TGTGCCAGCAGCTTAAGCTCCTATGGCTACACCTTC
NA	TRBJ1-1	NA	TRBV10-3	CAISEFEHTEAFF	TGTGCCATCAGTGAGTTTGAGCACACTGAAGCTTTCTTT
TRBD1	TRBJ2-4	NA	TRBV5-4	CASREGGAAKNIQYF	TGTGCCAGCAGGGAAGGGGGCGCAGCCAAAAACATTCAGTACTTC
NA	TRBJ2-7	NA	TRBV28	CASSLGRQNYEQYF	TGTGCCAGCAGTTTAGGAAGACAGAACTACGAGCAGTACTTC
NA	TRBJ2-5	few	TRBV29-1	CSVEVGGSGAQYF	TGCAGCGTTGAAGTGGGAGGATCTGGGGCCCAGTACTTC
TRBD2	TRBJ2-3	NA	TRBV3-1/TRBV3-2	CASSQAKGGPSGRADTQYF	TGTGCCAGCAGCCAAGCCAAAGGTGGTCCTAGCGGGCGAGCAGATACGCAGTATTTT
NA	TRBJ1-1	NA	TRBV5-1	CASSFLPDATEAFF	TGCGCCAGCAGCTTTTTGCCAGATGCAACTGAAGCTTTCTTT
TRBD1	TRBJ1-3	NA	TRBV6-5	CASGTDGNTIYF	TGTGCCTCCGGGACAGACGGAAACACCATATATTTT
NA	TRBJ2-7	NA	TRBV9	CASSPGDRGYEQYF	TGTGCCAGCAGCCCGGGGGACCGAGGCTACGAGCAGTACTTC
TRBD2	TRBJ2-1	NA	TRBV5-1	CASKTSGAHNEQFF	TGCGCCAGCAAAACTAGCGGGGCACACAATGAGCAGTTCTTC
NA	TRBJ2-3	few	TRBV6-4	CASRMTSATDTQYF	TGTGCCAGCAGGATGACTAGTGCCACAGATACGCAGTATTTT
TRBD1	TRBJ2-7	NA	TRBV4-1	CASSQATGISYEQYF	TGCGCCAGCAGCCAAGCGACAGGGATATCCTACGAGCAGTACTTC
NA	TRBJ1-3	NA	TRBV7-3	CASSLNGGSGNTIYF	TGTGCCAGCAGCCTGAATGGCGGATCTGGAAACACCATATATTTT
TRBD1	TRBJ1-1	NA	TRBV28	CASRTGSTEAFF	TGTGCCAGCAGGACAGGGAGCACTGAAGCTTTCTTT
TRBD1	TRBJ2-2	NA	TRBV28	CASRRQGGTGELFF	TGTGCCAGCAGAAGACAGGGGGGGACCGGGGAGCTGTTTTTT
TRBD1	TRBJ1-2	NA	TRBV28	CASGDRGRRGYTF	TGTGCCAGCGGGGACAGGGGGCGTCGTGGCTACACCTTC
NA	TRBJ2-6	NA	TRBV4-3	CASSQTGSGANVLTF	TGCGCCAGCAGCCAAACAGGCTCTGGGGCCAACGTCCTGACTTTC
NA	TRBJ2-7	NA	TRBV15	CATSRGPSTAYEQYF	TGTGCCACCAGCAGAGGGCCCAGCACAGCCTACGAGCAGTACTTC
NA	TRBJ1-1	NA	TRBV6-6	CASSSLQARTEAFF	TGTGCCAGCAGCAGCTTACAGGCACGGACTGAAGCTTTCTTT
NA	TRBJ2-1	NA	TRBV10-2	CASSRQEAYNEQFF	TGCGCCAGCAGTAGACAGGAGGCCTACAATGAGCAGTTCTTC
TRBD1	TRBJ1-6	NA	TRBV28	CASSHGTGGDSPLHF	TGTGCCAGCAGTCATGGGACAGGGGGCGATTCACCCCTCCACTTT
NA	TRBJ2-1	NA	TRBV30	CAWNPRAWGNEQFF	TGTGCCTGGAACCCGAGGGCCTGGGGCAATGAGCAGTTCTTC
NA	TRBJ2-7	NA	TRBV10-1	CASSPHGDEQYF	TGCGCCAGCAGTCCCCACGGGGACGAGCAGTACTTC
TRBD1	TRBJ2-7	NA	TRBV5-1	CASSSSGSGQGQYEQYF	TGCGCCAGCAGCTCCTCAGGGTCGGGACAGGGTCAATACGAGCAGTACTTC
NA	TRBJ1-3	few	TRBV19	CASSRGWSGNTIYF	TGTGCCAGTAGCCGAGGGTGGTCTGGAAACACCATATATTTT
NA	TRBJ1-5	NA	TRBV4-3	CASSQVRSQPQHF	TGCGCCAGCAGCCAAGTTCGTAGTCAGCCCCAGCATTTT
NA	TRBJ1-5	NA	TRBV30	CAWNRQHYSNQPQHF	TGTGCCTGGAATAGACAGCACTATAGCAATCAGCCCCAGCATTTT
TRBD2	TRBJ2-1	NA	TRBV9	CASSTLAGGQEQFF	TGTGCCAGCAGCACCCTAGCGGGGGGGCAGGAGCAGTTCTTC
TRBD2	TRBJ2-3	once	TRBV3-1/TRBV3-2	CASSQGTSGVTDTQYF	TGTGCCAGCAGCCAAGGTACTAGCGGGGTAACAGATACGCAGTATTTT
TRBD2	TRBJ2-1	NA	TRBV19	CASSISSPLVSGSYNEQFF	TGTGCCAGTAGTATTTCTTCCCCACTAGTGAGCGGGAGTTACAATGAGCAGTTCTTC
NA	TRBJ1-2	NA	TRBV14	CASSQIDQGYYGYTF	TGTGCCAGCAGTCAGATAGACCAGGGGTACTATGGCTACACCTTC
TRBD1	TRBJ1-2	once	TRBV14	CASSHGQGDDYGYTF	TGTGCCAGCAGCCACGGACAGGGGGACGACTATGGCTACACCTTC
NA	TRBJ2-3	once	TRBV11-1	CASSLALNGDTQYF	TGTGCCAGCAGCTTAGCGCTAAACGGAGATACGCAGTATTTT
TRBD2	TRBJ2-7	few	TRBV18	CAATPREDHEQYF	TGTGCCGCCACCCCGCGGGAGGACCACGAGCAGTACTTC
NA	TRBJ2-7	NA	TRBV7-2	CASSLAGSFSYEQYF	TGTGCCAGCAGCTTAGCGGGTAGCTTCTCCTACGAGCAGTACTTC
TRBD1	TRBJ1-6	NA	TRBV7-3	CASSLGTGTHNSPLHF	TGTGCCAGCAGCCTGGGGACAGGGACCCATAATTCACCCCTCCACTTT
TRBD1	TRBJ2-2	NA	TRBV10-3	CAISQNPGQGTTGELFF	TGTGCCATCAGTCAAAATCCGGGACAGGGTACGACCGGGGAGCTGTTTTTT
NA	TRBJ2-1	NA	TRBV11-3	CASSSRTGAYNEQFF	TGTGCCAGCAGCTCCCGTACGGGTGCCTACAATGAGCAGTTCTTC
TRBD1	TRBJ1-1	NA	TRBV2	CASRRDRGYVTEAFF	TGTGCCAGCAGGAGGGACAGGGGCTATGTCACTGAAGCTTTCTTT
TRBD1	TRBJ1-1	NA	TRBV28	CASSSGQGHTEAFF	TGTGCCAGCAGTTCCGGACAGGGACACACTGAAGCTTTCTTT
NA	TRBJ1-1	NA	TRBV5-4	CASANPGNTEAFF	TGTGCCAGCGCCAACCCAGGGAACACTGAAGCTTTCTTT
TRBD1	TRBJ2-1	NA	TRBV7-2	CASSSPVRDRGLNEQFF	TGTGCCAGCAGCTCGCCCGTCCGGGACAGGGGGTTGAATGAGCAGTTCTTC
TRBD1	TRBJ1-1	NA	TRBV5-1	CASSLTTGGPAEAFF	TGCGCCAGCAGCTTGACTACAGGGGGTCCCGCTGAAGCTTTCTTT
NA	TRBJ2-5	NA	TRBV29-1	CSVAVAETQYF	TGCAGCGTGGCCGTCGCCGAGACCCAGTACTTC
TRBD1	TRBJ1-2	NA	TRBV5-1	CASSVDRGNYGYTF	TGCGCCAGCAGCGTGGACAGGGGGAACTATGGCTACACCTTC
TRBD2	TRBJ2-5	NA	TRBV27	CASSLAGALQETQYF	TGTGCCAGCAGTTTAGCGGGAGCCCTACAAGAGACCCAGTACTTC
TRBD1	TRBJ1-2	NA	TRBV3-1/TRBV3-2	CASSQRQGLYYGYTF	TGTGCCAGCAGCCAACGACAGGGCCTATACTATGGCTACACCTTC
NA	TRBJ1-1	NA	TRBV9	CASSFGATATEAFF	TGTGCCAGCAGCTTTGGTGCGACAGCCACTGAAGCTTTCTTT
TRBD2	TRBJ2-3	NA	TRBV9	CASSDRLAGGPDTQYF	TGTGCCAGCAGCGACAGACTAGCGGGAGGGCCAGATACGCAGTATTTT
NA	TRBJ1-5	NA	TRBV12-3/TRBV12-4	CASSFSVQPQHF	TGTGCCAGCAGCTTCAGTGTTCAGCCCCAGCATTTT
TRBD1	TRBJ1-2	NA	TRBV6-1	CASSEATGQGANYGYTF	TGTGCCAGCAGTGAGGCGACGGGACAGGGGGCAAACTATGGCTACACCTTC
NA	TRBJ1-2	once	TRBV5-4	CASSQDSNYGYTF	TGTGCCAGCAGCCAGGACAGTAACTATGGCTACACCTTC
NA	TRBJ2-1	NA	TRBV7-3	CASSLNGEQFF	TGTGCCAGCAGCTTAAACGGTGAGCAGTTCTTC
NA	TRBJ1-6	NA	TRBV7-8	CASSLGQESSYNSPLHF	TGTGCCAGCAGCTTAGGACAGGAGAGCTCCTATAATTCACCCCTCCACTTT
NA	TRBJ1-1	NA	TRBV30	CAWRMPGANTEAFF	TGTGCCTGGAGGATGCCAGGGGCTAACACTGAAGCTTTCTTT
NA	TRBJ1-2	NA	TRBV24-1	CATSDGAGFLDGYTF	TGTGCCACCAGTGATGGAGCGGGCTTCCTGGATGGCTACACCTTC
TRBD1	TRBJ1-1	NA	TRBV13	CASSPRQGWTEAFF	TGTGCCAGCAGCCCCCGACAGGGATGGACTGAAGCTTTCTTT